This T cell receptor beta chain was sequenced for a study of molecular identifiers for immune sequencing clone quantification. A single record per CDR3 protein comes from TCRdb applying MiXCR to the PCR reads. The sample lists about 640,000 distinct CDR3 sequences; 15% to 20% were seen once. The V gene lost 0 bases and the J gene lost 5 bases, with 17 bases spanning the gap. This CDR3 has 16 amino acids. Germline CDR1 LGHNA, CDR2 YSLEER. V gene TRBV4-3 combines with J gene TRBJ2-7; D possibly corresponds to TRBD2 (5 bases). Material for sequencing was naive CD8+ T cells from blood, with Jurkat cell RNA spiked in. The subset here: FACS-sorted CD8+CD4-CCR7+CD45RA+ naive T cells. The clonotype originates from a human donor in good health. Some libraries in this study had Jurkat cell RNA spiked in. The CDR3 loop reads CASSQERYGVRHEQYF. CDR3 nucleotides: TGCGCCAGCAGCCAAGAAAGGTACGGGGTCCGCCACGAGCAGTACTTC.